These T cell receptor beta chains were read from a single sample in a study of T cells after yellow fever vaccination. MiXCR, applied by TCRdb to the 5' RACE reads, yields one record per CDR3 protein. The sample records 85,000 to 100,000 distinct CDR3 sequences, around 5.8% being singletons. Sequencing was performed on CD8+ T cells sorted from PBMCs, taken 10 days after the yellow fever booster vaccination. These receptors were obtained from a man between 18 and 29 years old who received the YFV17D yellow fever vaccine. The CDR3 runs from the conserved cysteine through the conserved F or W. The order of the fields is V gene, J gene, D gene, clone size, CDR3 protein, CDR3 DNA. A D gene is named only where the DNA matches it firmly. Clone sizes are given selectively: once, few, many, or a class where the clone is expanded.

TRBV24-1	TRBJ2-5	TRBD2	few	CATSDGTSGPQETQYF	TGTGCCACCAGTGACGGGACTAGCGGACCACAAGAGACCCAGTACTTC
TRBV19	TRBJ2-7	.	many	CASSIVVQDYEQYF	TGTGCCAGTAGTATAGTAGTACAGGACTACGAGCAGTACTTC
TRBV24-1	TRBJ2-1	.	few	CATSDLYEQFF	TGTGCCACCAGTGATTTATATGAGCAGTTCTTC
TRBV19	TRBJ2-3	.	few	CASSIVGTAYTQYF	TGTGCCAGTAGTATAGTCGGGACGGCTTATACGCAGTATTTT
TRBV27	TRBJ2-2	.	.	CASSFRQSGELFF	TGTGCCAGCAGTTTTCGACAGAGCGGGGAGCTGTTTTTT
TRBV4-1	TRBJ1-1	.	.	CASSHLGEGTEAFF	TGCGCCAGCAGCCATCTGGGGGAAGGCACTGAAGCTTTCTTT
TRBV5-1	TRBJ2-3	.	.	CASSLEVLGDTQYF	TGCGCCAGCAGCTTGGAGGTCCTGGGAGATACGCAGTATTTT
TRBV28	TRBJ2-2	TRBD2	many	CASSLCRRGSCTGELFF	TGTGCCAGCAGTTTATGCAGGCGGGGGAGCTGCACCGGGGAGCTGTTTTTT
TRBV7-9	TRBJ2-7	TRBD1	few	CASSLAQGGSDEQYF	TGTGCCAGCAGCTTAGCGCAAGGGGGCTCGGACGAGCAGTACTTC
TRBV7-9	TRBJ1-1	.	many	CASSLVAGLNTEAFF	TGTGCCAGCAGCTTAGTTGCGGGGCTGAACACTGAAGCTTTCTTT
TRBV7-9	TRBJ1-1	TRBD1	.	CASSELTGGAEAFF	TGTGCCAGCAGCGAACTGACAGGGGGCGCTGAAGCTTTCTTT
TRBV6-5	TRBJ2-2	.	few	CASSLYGTGELFF	TGTGCCAGCAGTTTGTACGGCACCGGGGAGCTGTTTTTT
TRBV19	TRBJ2-7	.	.	CASSIQGPSYEQYF	TGTGCCAGTAGTATCCAGGGCCCTTCCTACGAGCAGTACTTC
TRBV4-3	TRBJ2-2	TRBD2	few	CASSQDPSAGHPAGELFF	TGCGCCAGCAGCCAAGATCCTTCAGCGGGGCACCCCGCCGGGGAGCTGTTTTTT
TRBV7-2	TRBJ2-1	.	.	CASSEAYNEQFF	TGTGCCAGTTCCGAAGCCTACAATGAGCAGTTCTTC
TRBV5-1	TRBJ2-1	.	many	CASSLFGAYNEQFF	TGCGCCAGCAGCTTGTTCGGGGCCTACAATGAGCAGTTCTTC
TRBV5-1	TRBJ2-3	.	.	CASSLRYSTDTQYF	TGCGCCAGCAGCCTGAGATATAGCACAGATACGCAGTATTTT
TRBV7-9	TRBJ2-7	TRBD1	many	CASSTRSHTGTGSYEQYF	TGTGCCAGCAGCACCCGTTCCCACACCGGGACAGGGAGCTACGAGCAGTACTTC
TRBV29-1	TRBJ2-2	.	.	CSVEVMDPRNTGELFF	TGCAGCGTTGAGGTCATGGACCCTCGGAACACCGGGGAGCTGTTTTTT
TRBV7-9	TRBJ2-5	.	many	CASSLSWETQYF	TGTGCCAGCAGCTTGAGCTGGGAGACCCAGTACTTC
TRBV19	TRBJ1-1	.	.	CASIRAPGTEAFF	TGTGCCAGTATACGAGCGCCGGGCACTGAAGCTTTCTTT
TRBV12-3/TRBV12-4	TRBJ1-6	.	many	CASRALQGFSYNSPLHF	TGTGCCAGCAGAGCATTACAGGGTTTCTCCTATAATTCACCCCTCCACTTT
TRBV5-6	TRBJ1-6	TRBD1	.	CASSTGQLNPHF	TGTGCCAGCAGCACGGGACAGTTGAATCCCCACTTT
TRBV6-2/TRBV6-3	TRBJ1-1	.	many	CASSSTGNTEAFF	TGTGCCAGCAGTTCGACAGGGAACACTGAAGCTTTCTTT
TRBV4-1	TRBJ1-2	.	.	CASSLEGEYGYTF	TGCGCCAGCAGCCTGGAGGGGGAGTATGGCTACACCTTC
TRBV7-2	TRBJ1-5	.	.	CASSFLSMPQHF	TGTGCCAGCAGCTTCCTATCTATGCCCCAGCATTTT
TRBV6-1	TRBJ2-1	.	few	CASSGGLGLLDEQFF	TGTGCCAGCAGTGGAGGCCTGGGACTCTTGGATGAGCAGTTCTTC
TRBV12-3/TRBV12-4	TRBJ2-1	.	.	CASSSSGVEQFF	TGTGCCAGCAGCTCGTCAGGGGTTGAGCAGTTCTTC
TRBV12-3/TRBV12-4	TRBJ2-2	.	.	CASSSINGQSMTGELFF	TGTGCCAGCAGTTCGATAAACGGACAGAGTATGACCGGGGAGCTGTTTTTT
TRBV3-1	TRBJ2-7	.	few	CASSPEGEGSYEQYF	TGTGCCAGCAGCCCTGAGGGGGAAGGGTCCTACGAGCAGTACTTC
TRBV12-3/TRBV12-4	TRBJ2-1	.	.	CASSLIPVNEQFF	TGTGCCAGCAGTTTAATCCCGGTGAATGAGCAGTTCTTC
TRBV6-5	TRBJ2-5	TRBD1	.	CASSYQGQFRETQYF	TGTGCCAGCAGTTACCAGGGACAGTTCCGAGAGACCCAGTACTTC
TRBV5-6	TRBJ1-1	.	.	CASSLERTEAFF	TGTGCCAGCAGCTTGGAACGGACTGAAGCTTTCTTT
TRBV12-3/TRBV12-4	TRBJ1-2	.	.	CASSLGRAHYYGYTF	TGTGCCAGCAGTTTGGGCAGGGCCCATTACTATGGCTACACCTTC
TRBV12-3/TRBV12-4	TRBJ1-1	.	.	CASSWVLNTEAFF	TGTGCCAGCAGCTGGGTACTGAACACTGAAGCTTTCTTT
TRBV10-3	TRBJ1-5	TRBD1	few	CAISDLPAGGDQPQHF	TGTGCCATCAGTGATCTCCCCGCAGGGGGGGATCAGCCCCAGCATTTT
TRBV19	TRBJ2-3	.	few	CASSPGRNADTQYF	TGTGCCAGTAGTCCGGGGCGGAACGCAGATACGCAGTATTTT
TRBV7-3	TRBJ2-1	TRBD2	few	CASSLAGGLNEQFF	TGTGCCAGCAGCTTAGCGGGGGGTCTCAATGAGCAGTTCTTC
TRBV5-1	TRBJ1-5	.	few	CASSLTDSHNQPQHF	TGCGCCAGCAGCTTGACCGACAGCCACAATCAGCCCCAGCATTTT
TRBV6-1	TRBJ2-2	.	.	CASRGSNTGELFF	TGTGCCAGCAGGGGGTCCAACACCGGGGAGCTGTTTTTT
TRBV5-1	TRBJ2-2	.	few	CASRLANTGELFF	TGCGCCAGCCGACTAGCGAACACCGGGGAGCTGTTTTTT
TRBV7-3	TRBJ2-3	.	.	CASSLGTWADTQYF	TGTGCCAGCAGCCTCGGGACCTGGGCAGATACGCAGTATTTT
TRBV10-3	TRBJ2-5	.	many	CATGTGETQYF	TGTGCCACCGGGACGGGGGAGACCCAGTACTTC
TRBV4-3	TRBJ1-1	.	.	CASSQDLPAVNTEAFF	TGCGCCAGCAGCCAAGATTTGCCAGCGGTCAACACTGAAGCTTTCTTT
TRBV4-2	TRBJ2-1	TRBD1	many	CASSQEIGTGGNEQFF	TGTGCCAGCAGCCAGGAAATCGGGACAGGGGGCAATGAGCAGTTCTTC
TRBV7-9	TRBJ1-1	.	.	CASSLRAATTEAFF	TGTGCCAGCAGCTTAAGGGCGGCCACCACTGAAGCTTTCTTT
TRBV23-1	TRBJ2-3	TRBD2	few	CASSPPESGGKTDTQYF	TGCGCCAGCAGTCCGCCGGAGAGCGGGGGGAAGACAGATACGCAGTATTTT
TRBV20-1	TRBJ1-1	.	.	CSAAGNRNTEAFF	TGCAGTGCGGCAGGGAACAGGAACACTGAAGCTTTCTTT
TRBV9	TRBJ2-5	TRBD1	.	CASSETGEQETQYF	TGTGCCAGCAGCGAAACAGGGGAACAAGAGACCCAGTACTTC
TRBV20-1	TRBJ2-2	.	.	CSARIRVNTGELFF	TGCAGTGCTAGAATCAGGGTGAACACCGGGGAGCTGTTTTTT
TRBV29-1	TRBJ1-2	TRBD1	few	CSVASGTGKGYTF	TGCAGCGTTGCCTCCGGGACAGGAAAGGGCTACACCTTC